Listed below are T cell receptor beta chains from one sample, sequenced in a study of blood T cell repertoires in COVID-19. Method: immunoSEQ multiplex PCR; TCRdb's copy keeps in-frame clones and lacks some. The sample includes 150,000 to 200,000 clones, 70% to 85% of them seen just once. Sequencing was carried out using PBMCs or T cells enriched from blood (not recorded which). The receptors derive from a woman aged 45-60 years who had recovered from COVID-19. CDR3s include the opening cysteine and the closing phenylalanine or tryptophan. The order of the fields is V gene, D gene, J gene, clone size, CDR3 DNA, CDR3 protein. A D gene is named only where the DNA matches it firmly. The size of a clone is reported for some rows only, either as once, few or many, or as a class for expanded clones.

v_call: TRBV2
d_call: .
j_call: TRBJ1-2
clone_size: .
cdr3_nt: TGTGCCAGCAACCGGGAAGGGCTCTATGGCTACACCTTC
cdr3_aa: CASNREGLYGYTF

v_call: TRBV9
d_call: TRBD2
j_call: TRBJ2-1
clone_size: few
cdr3_nt: TGTGCCAGCAGTCAGAGCCCCCCAAGTGGACTAGCGGGATATGAGCAGTTCTTC
cdr3_aa: CASSQSPPSGLAGYEQFF

v_call: TRBV7-3
d_call: TRBD2
j_call: TRBJ2-1
clone_size: few
cdr3_nt: TGTGCCAGCAGACTATGGAACGGACTAGCGGGAGGGCACCATGAGCAGTTCTTC
cdr3_aa: CASRLWNGLAGGHHEQFF

v_call: TRBV2
d_call: TRBD2
j_call: TRBJ2-1
clone_size: .
cdr3_nt: TGTGCCACCACGGGACTAGCGGGAGGGACTGAGCAGTTCTTC
cdr3_aa: CATTGLAGGTEQFF

v_call: TRBV6-6
d_call: TRBD2
j_call: TRBJ2-7
clone_size: few
cdr3_nt: TGTGCCAGCAGTCGCCGACGGGTTAGCGGGGGCCACTACGAGCAGTACTTC
cdr3_aa: CASSRRRVSGGHYEQYF

v_call: TRBV9
d_call: .
j_call: TRBJ2-1
clone_size: .
cdr3_nt: TGTGCCAGCAGCGTAGATCTCAGGGTGTCCTACAATGAGCAGTTCTTC
cdr3_aa: CASSVDLRVSYNEQFF

v_call: TRBV28
d_call: .
j_call: TRBJ1-2
clone_size: .
cdr3_nt: TGTGCCAGCAGTTTCCGGGCCGGGGGGGTAGGTGGCTACACCTTC
cdr3_aa: CASSFRAGGVGGYTF

v_call: TRBV19
d_call: TRBD1
j_call: TRBJ2-6
clone_size: .
cdr3_nt: TGTGCCAGTTCTCAGGGGGCTGCCGGGGCCAACGTCCTGACTTTC
cdr3_aa: CASSQGAAGANVLTF

v_call: TRBV19
d_call: TRBD1
j_call: TRBJ2-7
clone_size: .
cdr3_nt: TGTGCCAGTAGTGCGGACAGGGCGGGCGAGCAGTACTTC
cdr3_aa: CASSADRAGEQYF

v_call: TRBV7-3
d_call: TRBD1
j_call: TRBJ2-7
clone_size: .
cdr3_nt: TGTGCCAGCAGTCTAGAGGACAGGGGGCCCTACGAGCAGTACTTC
cdr3_aa: CASSLEDRGPYEQYF

v_call: TRBV5-4
d_call: .
j_call: TRBJ2-2
clone_size: .
cdr3_nt: TGTGCCAGCAGCTTGGTACAGAACACCGGGGAGCTGTTTTTT
cdr3_aa: CASSLVQNTGELFF

v_call: TRBV29-1
d_call: TRBD2
j_call: TRBJ2-3
clone_size: .
cdr3_nt: TGCAGCGGTAAAGGACTAGCGGGAGGTGATACGCAGTATTTT
cdr3_aa: CSGKGLAGGDTQYF

v_call: TRBV28
d_call: .
j_call: TRBJ1-5
clone_size: .
cdr3_nt: TGTGCCAGCAGCCTAACTACCGGGACAATTAGCAATCAGCCCCAGCATTTT
cdr3_aa: CASSLTTGTISNQPQHF

v_call: TRBV19
d_call: TRBD2
j_call: TRBJ2-2
clone_size: once
cdr3_nt: TGTGCCAGTAGTGGCCGGACTAGCGGGACTTTTACGAACACCGGGGAGCTGTTTTTT
cdr3_aa: CASSGRTSGTFTNTGELFF

v_call: TRBV6-4
d_call: .
j_call: TRBJ2-1
clone_size: .
cdr3_nt: TGTGCCAGCAGTGACCGGAGAGGAAATGAGCAGTTCTTC
cdr3_aa: CASSDRRGNEQFF

v_call: TRBV2
d_call: TRBD1
j_call: TRBJ1-2
clone_size: .
cdr3_nt: TGTGCCAGCAGCGGACAGGGGGCAGGGTATGGCTACACCTTC
cdr3_aa: CASSGQGAGYGYTF

v_call: TRBV24-1
d_call: TRBD1
j_call: TRBJ1-2
clone_size: .
cdr3_nt: TGTGCCACCAGTGACTCGGTAGGGACAGGGGCCTATGGCTACACCTTC
cdr3_aa: CATSDSVGTGAYGYTF

v_call: TRBV5-6
d_call: .
j_call: TRBJ2-2
clone_size: .
cdr3_nt: TGTGCCAGCAGCTTTCGTGGTATAGACACCGGGGAGCTGTTTTTT
cdr3_aa: CASSFRGIDTGELFF

v_call: TRBV4-1
d_call: TRBD2
j_call: TRBJ2-3
clone_size: .
cdr3_nt: TGCGCCAGCAGCCTCCCTCGGACTAGTGGCACAGATACGCAGTATTTT
cdr3_aa: CASSLPRTSGTDTQYF

v_call: TRBV9
d_call: TRBD2
j_call: TRBJ2-2
clone_size: .
cdr3_nt: TGTGCCAGCAGCGGCAGCGGGGGCGCCGGGGAGCTGTTTTTT
cdr3_aa: CASSGSGGAGELFF

v_call: TRBV28
d_call: .
j_call: TRBJ1-3
clone_size: .
cdr3_nt: TGTGCCACCCGCCGGGAAAGCTCTGGAAACACCATATATTTT
cdr3_aa: CATRRESSGNTIYF

v_call: TRBV12-5
d_call: TRBD1
j_call: TRBJ2-7
clone_size: .
cdr3_nt: TGTGCTAGTGGTTTGGTACCAGGGACAGGGGGCTTATACGAGCAGTACTTC
cdr3_aa: CASGLVPGTGGLYEQYF

v_call: TRBV28
d_call: .
j_call: TRBJ1-2
clone_size: .
cdr3_nt: TGTGCCAGCAGCCAGGGTCCCCCCCACACCTTC
cdr3_aa: CASSQGPPHTF

v_call: TRBV5-1
d_call: TRBD2
j_call: TRBJ2-4
clone_size: .
cdr3_nt: TGCGCCAGCAGCTTGGAGGGTAGCGGGAGTGCCAAAAACATTCAGTACTTC
cdr3_aa: CASSLEGSGSAKNIQYF

v_call: TRBV7-2
d_call: .
j_call: TRBJ2-1
clone_size: .
cdr3_nt: TGTGCCAGCAGCTCAACAGGGAGCTCCTACAATGAGCAGTTCTTC
cdr3_aa: CASSSTGSSYNEQFF

v_call: TRBV18
d_call: .
j_call: TRBJ1-1
clone_size: .
cdr3_nt: TGTGCCAGCTCCCCCAGTGAGTTGGGGGCAAACACTGAAGCTTTCTTT
cdr3_aa: CASSPSELGANTEAFF

v_call: TRBV10-3
d_call: .
j_call: TRBJ2-7
clone_size: .
cdr3_nt: TGTGCCATCAGTGAGGACAAGGGTCTTACAGGCGAGCAGTACTTC
cdr3_aa: CAISEDKGLTGEQYF

v_call: TRBV4-3
d_call: TRBD2
j_call: TRBJ2-7
clone_size: .
cdr3_nt: TGCGCCAGCAGCCAAAGGACTAGCGGGAGCTTTCAGCAGTACTTC
cdr3_aa: CASSQRTSGSFQQYF

v_call: TRBV6-5
d_call: .
j_call: TRBJ1-2
clone_size: .
cdr3_nt: TGTGCCAGCAGTTACTCGAAGCAGGACTCTAACTATGGCTACACCTTC
cdr3_aa: CASSYSKQDSNYGYTF

v_call: TRBV5-1
d_call: .
j_call: TRBJ1-1
clone_size: few
cdr3_nt: TGCGCCAGCCGCGGATCGACAGGGAACACTGAAGCTTTCTTT
cdr3_aa: CASRGSTGNTEAFF

v_call: TRBV27
d_call: TRBD1
j_call: TRBJ1-6
clone_size: few
cdr3_nt: TGTGCCAGCAGTTCCCTACAGGGGCCCCTGAATTCACCCCTCCACTTT
cdr3_aa: CASSSLQGPLNSPLHF

v_call: TRBV28
d_call: .
j_call: TRBJ1-6
clone_size: once
cdr3_nt: TGTGCCAGCAGTTCCGATGGGCTGTATTCACCCCTCCACTTT
cdr3_aa: CASSSDGLYSPLHF

v_call: TRBV2
d_call: .
j_call: TRBJ2-5
clone_size: .
cdr3_nt: TGTGCCAGCGGGTCCTCAGGGACCCAGTACTTC
cdr3_aa: CASGSSGTQYF

v_call: TRBV7-3
d_call: .
j_call: TRBJ2-1
clone_size: few
cdr3_nt: TGTGCCAGCAGCGACGGGACATTGGATGAGCAGTTCTTC
cdr3_aa: CASSDGTLDEQFF

v_call: TRBV30
d_call: .
j_call: TRBJ1-1
clone_size: .
cdr3_nt: TGTGCCTGGAACACTGGAGCCACTGAAGCTTTCTTT
cdr3_aa: CAWNTGATEAFF

v_call: TRBV27
d_call: .
j_call: TRBJ2-2
clone_size: few
cdr3_nt: TGTGCCAGCAGACAGGCCTGGGACACCGGGGAGCTGTTTTTT
cdr3_aa: CASRQAWDTGELFF

v_call: TRBV2
d_call: .
j_call: TRBJ2-7
clone_size: .
cdr3_nt: TGTGCCAGCAGTGTTGGGGGTAGCGGATTCAATTCGTACGAGCAGTACTTC
cdr3_aa: CASSVGGSGFNSYEQYF

v_call: TRBV7-2
d_call: .
j_call: TRBJ2-5
clone_size: .
cdr3_nt: TGTGCCAGCAGCTTTTCCGCGACAGGCGAGACCCAGTACTTC
cdr3_aa: CASSFSATGETQYF

v_call: TRBV30
d_call: TRBD2
j_call: TRBJ2-7
clone_size: .
cdr3_nt: TGTGCCTGGAATACCGGGACTAGCGGTATCTACGAGCAGTACTTC
cdr3_aa: CAWNTGTSGIYEQYF

v_call: TRBV28
d_call: TRBD2
j_call: TRBJ2-7
clone_size: .
cdr3_nt: TGTGCCAGCAGTTTACGGACTAGCGGGAGTCACGAGCAGTACTTC
cdr3_aa: CASSLRTSGSHEQYF

v_call: TRBV7-9
d_call: .
j_call: TRBJ2-2
clone_size: .
cdr3_nt: TGTGCCAGCGACAACCGGGAGCTGTTTTTT
cdr3_aa: CASDNRELFF

v_call: TRBV5-1
d_call: .
j_call: TRBJ2-1
clone_size: .
cdr3_nt: TGCGCCAGCAGCTTTTTTGGACGTGGGAGCTCCTACAATGAGCAGTTCTTC
cdr3_aa: CASSFFGRGSSYNEQFF

v_call: TRBV4-2
d_call: .
j_call: TRBJ1-1
clone_size: .
cdr3_nt: TGTGCCAGCAGCACGCAAGAGGACACTGAAGCTTTCTTT
cdr3_aa: CASSTQEDTEAFF

v_call: TRBV12-3/TRBV12-4
d_call: TRBD1
j_call: TRBJ1-2
clone_size: .
cdr3_nt: TGTGCCAGCACTCAACAGGGGATAAGGGGCTACACCTTC
cdr3_aa: CASTQQGIRGYTF

v_call: TRBV27
d_call: TRBD2
j_call: TRBJ2-1
clone_size: .
cdr3_nt: TGTGCCAGCAGGAGGACTAGCGGTGGCAATGAGCAGTTCTTC
cdr3_aa: CASRRTSGGNEQFF

v_call: TRBV19
d_call: .
j_call: TRBJ1-4
clone_size: .
cdr3_nt: TGTGCCAGTAGCTTGACATGGGGAGACACTAATGAAAAACTGTTTTTT
cdr3_aa: CASSLTWGDTNEKLFF

v_call: TRBV20-1
d_call: .
j_call: TRBJ2-5
clone_size: .
cdr3_nt: TGCAGTGCTAGTTCTACAGCAGACGGATTCCAAGAGACCCAGTACTTC
cdr3_aa: CSASSTADGFQETQYF

v_call: TRBV28
d_call: .
j_call: TRBJ1-1
clone_size: .
cdr3_nt: TGTGCCAGCAGTAGAAAACTTCCGAACACTGAAGCTTTCTTT
cdr3_aa: CASSRKLPNTEAFF

v_call: TRBV5-6
d_call: TRBD1
j_call: TRBJ1-1
clone_size: .
cdr3_nt: TGTGCCAGCAGCGCGGACAGGGAGGGCACTGAAGCTTTCTTT
cdr3_aa: CASSADREGTEAFF

v_call: TRBV25-1
d_call: .
j_call: TRBJ1-6
clone_size: .
cdr3_nt: TGTGCCAGCAGTGGACAGATGAATTCACCCCTCCACTTT
cdr3_aa: CASSGQMNSPLHF

v_call: TRBV5-1
d_call: .
j_call: TRBJ1-1
clone_size: .
cdr3_nt: TGCGCCAGCAGCTTGGGGGGGCCCCAGCACACTGAAGCTTTCTTT
cdr3_aa: CASSLGGPQHTEAFF

v_call: TRBV18
d_call: .
j_call: TRBJ2-5
clone_size: .
cdr3_nt: TGTGCCAGCTCACCACAAGGACTACAAGAGACCCAGTACTTC
cdr3_aa: CASSPQGLQETQYF

v_call: TRBV7-2
d_call: .
j_call: TRBJ1-2
clone_size: .
cdr3_nt: TGTGCCAGCAGCCCCCCGGGAGGGTGGTATGGCTACACCTTC
cdr3_aa: CASSPPGGWYGYTF

v_call: TRBV30
d_call: TRBD2
j_call: TRBJ2-3
clone_size: .
cdr3_nt: TGTGCCTGGGGCGGGACTAGTGGTGATACGCAGTATTTT
cdr3_aa: CAWGGTSGDTQYF